The 18 T cell receptor beta chains presented below share a single source sample, sequenced in a study of blood T cell repertoires in COVID-19. Sequencing was performed with immunoSEQ multiplex PCR; in TCRdb, only in-frame clones are kept and a portion is missing. The sample carries under 250,000 clones, roughly nine tenths recorded once. Material: peripheral blood. These receptors came from a man aged 35 to 55 with acute or convalescent COVID-19.

The genes are TRBV18 and TRBJ1-2; TRBD1 matches 7 bases. After removal of 2 bases from V and 7 bases from J, the junction contained 7 bases not matched to a gene. The CDR3 is 14 amino acids. Looked up from germline, CDR1 is KGHSH and CDR2 is LQKENI. CDR3 in amino acids: CASSPETGIGGYTF. Written as DNA, the CDR3 is TGTGCCAGCTCACCAGAGACAGGGATTGGTGGCTACACCTTC.

The rearrangement uses TRBV7-6 and TRBJ2-7, with D hard to call. CDR1 is SGHVS and CDR2 is FNYEAQ in the germline V gene. The V end lost 1 base, the J end lost 2 bases, and 12 bases lay between the germline ends. The CDR3 contains 15 residues. DNA for the CDR3: TGTGCCAGCAGCTTAGGGCCTACTAAAACCTACGAGCAGTACTTC. This translates into CASSLGPTKTYEQYF.

The gene calls are TRBV27 and TRBJ2-3; TRBD2 aligns across 8 bases. V shed 5 bases, J shed 4 bases, and the junction held 14 bases outside the gene matches. CDR1 and CDR2 (germline): MNHEY, SMNVEV (reference sequence). The CDR3 is 17 amino acids. CDR3 sequence (DNA): TGTGCCAGCAGTCCCCGAGGTAGCGGGGCCCACTCAGATACGCAGTATTTT. Protein sequence: CASSPRGSGAHSDTQYF.

The V gene is TRBV30, the J gene TRBJ1-2; the match to TRBD1 covers 8 bases. The CDR3 totals 14 residues. Germline V gives CDR1 GTSNPN, CDR2 SVGIG (reference sequence). The J segment lost 5 bases and the V segment lost 6 bases, leaving 11 bases of the junction unmatched. The CDR3 bases are TGTGCCTGCCCCTCCGGACAGGGCGGATATGGCTACACCTTC. Amino acids: CACPSGQGGYGYTF.

This rearrangement joins TRBV2 to TRBJ2-6; TRBD1 aligns across 8 bases. The CDR3 has 18 residues. V trimming: 4 bases; J trimming: 0 bases; junction bases outside the gene matches: 8. The germline V gene has CDR1 SNHLY and CDR2 FYNNEI. CDR3 bases: TGTGCCAGCAGTGTGTGGCAGGGGGCAGTCTCTGGGGCCAACGTCCTGACTTTC. Protein: CASSVWQGAVSGANVLTF.

V is TRBV29-1 and J is TRBJ1-4, with D perhaps matching TRBD1 (6 bases). There are 13 residues in the CDR3. V was shortened by 6 bases and J by 4 bases, with 12 bases between the two germline ends. Looked up from germline, CDR1 is SQVTM and CDR2 is ANQGSEA. CDR3 sequence: CSVTGQDNEKLFF. The CDR3 DNA is TGCAGCGTCACAGGGCAAGATAATGAAAAACTGTTTTTT.

The chain employs TRBV7-3 and TRBJ2-1; TRBD2 matches at 8 bases. V gave up 2 bases and J gave up 5 bases; unmatched junction bases: 8. The CDR3 runs 16 residues. Germline lookup yields CDR1 SGHTA and CDR2 FQGTGA. The CDR3 nucleotides are TGTGCCAGCAGCTTATCCGGGACTAGACTGAACAATGAGCAGTTCTTC. This sequence encodes CASSLSGTRLNNEQFF.

The gene calls are TRBV19 and TRBJ2-7, with TRBD1 matching 10 bases. The CDR3 extends over 18 amino acids. Germline V gene sequence: CDR1 LNHDA, CDR2 SQIVND (reference sequence). Trimming took 1 base from V and 0 from J; bases not matched to a gene: 9. The CDR3 region has the DNA TGTGCCAGTAGTATAGGGCCTCCGGGACAGGGGCGCTCCTACGAGCAGTACTTC. This translates into CASSIGPPGQGRSYEQYF. Supplemented by reference TRBV19 and TRBJ2-7, the full variable domain reads DGGITQSPKYLFRKEGQNVTLSCEQNLNHDAMYWYRQDPGQGLRLIYYSQIVNDFQKGDIAEGYSVSREKKESFPLTVTSAQKNPTAFYLCASSIGPPGQGRSYEQYFGPGTRLTVT.

The CDR3 DNA is TGTGCCAGCAGCTTTGGACTAGCGGGAGTCGCCGAGCAGTACTTC. Its translation is CASSFGLAGVAEQYF. This rearrangement joins TRBV7-2 to TRBJ2-7; 13 nucleotides match TRBD2. CDR1 SGHTA and CDR2 FQGNSA come from the germline V gene. The CDR3 extends over 15 amino acids. The trim removed 3 bases at V and 6 bases at J, leaving 5 bases unmatched. Looking up the rest from reference TRBV7-2 and TRBJ2-7 gives the full variable domain: GAGVSQSPSNKVTEKGKDVELRCDPISGHTALYWYRQSLGQGLEFLIYFQGNSAPDKSGLPSDRFSAERTGGSVSTLTIQRTQQEDSAVYLCASSFGLAGVAEQYFGPGTRLTVT.

CDR3 nucleotides: TGCAGCGTTGACGGTTTAAGGGACAGCAATCAAGAGACCCAGTACTTC. This codes for CSVDGLRDSNQETQYF. This sequence joins TRBV29-1 and TRBJ2-5; TRBD1 agrees at 7 bases. This CDR3 comprises 16 residues. Trimming cost V 3 bases and J 2 bases; bases outside gene matches: 12. Per the germline V gene, CDR1 is SQVTM and CDR2 is ANQGSEA.

The CDR3 DNA reads as TGCAGCGTTGCCCCCGGACAGGGGAGCTCCTACGAGCAGTACTTC. This encodes CSVAPGQGSSYEQYF. The rearrangement joins TRBV29-1 to TRBJ2-7; 9 nucleotides align to TRBD1. The CDR3 is 15 residues long. V trimming: 4 bases; J trimming: 0 bases; junction bases outside the gene matches: 7. Germline V lookup: CDR1 SQVTM, CDR2 ANQGSEA.

The rearrangement links TRBV5-4 to TRBJ2-5, with 10 bases lining up with TRBD2. Germline-derived CDR1 and CDR2 are SGHNT and YYREEE (reference sequence). Trimming at V came to 0 bases and at J to 5 bases, leaving 4 bases not matched to a gene. The CDR3 extends over 15 amino acids. The CDR3 sequence is CASSLARAGGETQYF. The CDR3 bases are TGTGCCAGCAGCTTGGCCCGAGCGGGAGGGGAGACCCAGTACTTC.

The rearrangement joins TRBV16 to TRBJ2-3, with 8 bases aligning to TRBD2. With V trimmed by 0 bases and J by 4 bases, 9 bases remained unmatched. Germline CDR1 is KGHSY and CDR2 is FQNENV. CDR3 length: 17 amino acids. The DNA of the CDR3 is TGTGCCAGCAGCCAATCTCGGAAGCGGGAGCGCTCAGATACGCAGTATTTT. Its translation is CASSQSRKRERSDTQYF. The full variable domain, with the rest looked up from reference TRBV16 and TRBJ2-3, is GEEVAQTPKHLVRGEGQKAKLYCAPIKGHSYVFWYQQVLKNEFKFLISFQNENVFDETGMPKERFSAKCLPNSPCSLEIQATKLEDSAVYFCASSQSRKRERSDTQYFGPGTRLTVL.

This clone was seen a few times. The rearrangement links TRBV7-9 to TRBJ1-2; no clear D. Trimming took off 1 base at V and 9 bases at J, with 6 bases between the two ends. Looked up from germline, CDR1 is SEHNR and CDR2 is FQNEAQ (reference sequence). This CDR3 comprises 11 residues. For the CDR3, the DNA is TGTGCCAGCAGCTTAGATCCCAGCTACACCTTC. Translation: CASSLDPSYTF.

This clone was seen a single time. This rearrangement joins TRBV7-9 to TRBJ1-1; 8 bases agree with TRBD1. CDR1 is SEHNR, CDR2 FQNEAQ, per germline (reference sequence). CDR3 length: 15 amino acids. With V trimmed by 2 bases and J by 6 bases, 8 bases remained unmatched. The CDR3 loop reads CASSLPIGQGAEAFF. In DNA, the CDR3 is TGTGCCAGCAGCTTACCGATCGGACAGGGCGCTGAAGCTTTCTTT.

The chain links TRBV3-1 (or the pseudogene TRBV3-2) to TRBJ1-3, with unresolved D. V was trimmed by 0 bases and J by 4 bases, leaving 10 bases between them. The CDR3 totals 15 residues. Germline lookup yields CDR1 LGHDT and CDR2 YNNKEL (reference sequence). This CDR3 reads CASSQESGRGNTIYF. The CDR3 region has the DNA TGTGCCAGCAGCCAAGAATCCGGTAGAGGAAACACCATATATTTT.

The rearrangement links TRBV6-2 or TRBV6-3 to TRBJ2-4, with a possible D match to TRBD1 (6 bases). This CDR3 has 13 residues. The V and J ends lost 1 base and 7 bases respectively, with 8 bases between them. Germline-derived CDR1 and CDR2 are MNHEY and SVGEGT. The DNA for the CDR3 is TGTGCCAGCAGTTACTGGCAGGGGAACATTCAGTACTTC. Translation: CASSYWQGNIQYF.

The V and J genes are TRBV28 and TRBJ1-4; maybe TRBD1 (5 bases). The ends were cut back, 5 bases at V and 6 bases at J, with 16 bases in the middle. The CDR3 has 15 amino acids. Germline CDR1 and CDR2: MDHEN and SYDVKM. The CDR3 sequence: CASSPTWGEDEKLFF. The CDR3 DNA reads as TGTGCCAGCAGTCCGACTTGGGGGGAGGATGAAAAACTGTTTTTT.